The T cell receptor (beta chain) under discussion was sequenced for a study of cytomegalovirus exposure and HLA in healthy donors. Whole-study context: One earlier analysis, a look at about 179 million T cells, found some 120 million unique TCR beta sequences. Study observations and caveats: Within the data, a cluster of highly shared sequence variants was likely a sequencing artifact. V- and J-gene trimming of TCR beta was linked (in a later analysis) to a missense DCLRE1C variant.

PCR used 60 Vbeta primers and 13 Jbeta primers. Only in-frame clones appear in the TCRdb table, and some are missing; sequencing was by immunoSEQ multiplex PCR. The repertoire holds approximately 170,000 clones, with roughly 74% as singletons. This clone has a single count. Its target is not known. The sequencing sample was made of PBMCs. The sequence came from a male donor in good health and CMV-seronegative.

In DNA form, the CDR3 reads TGTGCCAGCAGCCAAAGGAGAGGTGAGCAGTTCTTC. This sequence encodes CASSQRRGEQFF. J is TRBJ2-1 and V is TRBV9, with unresolved D. CDR3 length: 12 amino acids. Trimming took 4 bases from V and 9 from J, leaving 11 bases between them. Per germline, CDR1 SGDLS and CDR2 YYNGEE.